This TCR beta chain was recorded in a study of CD8 T cells in ankylosing spondylitis. There are 14 residues in the CDR3. CDR1 and CDR2 (germline): LNHNV, YYDKDF (reference sequence). The V end lost 0 bases, the J end lost 7 bases, and 13 bases lay between the germline ends. Making use of molecular barcodes, quantitative 5'-RACE generated TCR beta libraries. TCRdb re-derived calls from the 5' RACE reads in MiXCR, one entry per CDR3 protein. The table lists 150,000 to 250,000 distinct CDR3 sequences, over 10% of them singletons. Study-level results: From matched ankylosing spondylitis synovial fluid, disease-linked clones were reportedly recovered at significantly enriched levels. Reactive arthritis synovial fluid and blood previously showed some of these motif variants.

As to this clonotype: Its target is unknown.

The sample was blood, either unsorted or a sorted T cell fraction (not recorded which). This sequence was found in a male donor with ankylosing spondylitis or in good health (not recorded which). The V gene is TRBV15, the J gene TRBJ2-7; possibly TRBD1 for D (6 bases). The CDR3 nucleotides read TGTGCCACCAGCAGAGATTGGGGGCCAAGGGAGCAGTACTTC. Translating gives CATSRDWGPREQYF.